A single sample is the source of the 13 T cell receptor beta chains below, sequenced in a study of blood T cell repertoires in COVID-19. Clones were read by immunoSEQ multiplex PCR, and TCRdb kept only the in-frame ones, dropping some. Of about 52,000 clones in the sample, around 83% were seen once. Sequenced input: peripheral blood. The receptors were sampled from a man aged 70 or older with active COVID-19.

The count of this clone is one. The V and J genes are TRBV2 and TRBJ2-3; 9 bases agree with TRBD2. CDR1 and CDR2 from the germline V gene are SNHLY and FYNNEI. V shed 8 bases and J 4 bases; nucleotides not matched to a gene: 7. The length of the CDR3 is 14 residues. The CDR3 sequence is CASGSGTSPDTQYF. CDR3 DNA sequence: TGTGCCAGCGGATCCGGGACTAGCCCAGATACGCAGTATTTT. The entire variable domain, with the rest obtained from reference TRBV2 and TRBJ2-3, is as follows: EPEVTQTPSHQVTQMGQEVILRCVPISNHLYFYWYRQILGQKVEFLVSFYNNEISEKSEIFDDQFSVERPDGSNFTLKIRSTKLEDSAMYFCASGSGTSPDTQYFGPGTRLTVL.

V is TRBV5-5 and J is TRBJ1-4; 7 nucleotides match TRBD1. V lost 5 bases, J lost 6 bases, and 13 bases stayed unmatched. Germline V gives CDR1 SGHKS, CDR2 YYEKEE (reference sequence). The CDR3 spans 16 residues. The CDR3 nucleotides are TGTGCCAGCAGTCCCGGGACAGAAAGCGGCTATGAAAAACTGTTTTTT. Protein: CASSPGTESGYEKLFF. Supplemented by reference TRBV5-5 and TRBJ1-4, the full variable domain reads DAGVTQSPTHLIKTRGQQVTLRCSPISGHKSVSWYQQVLGQGPQFIFQYYEKEERGRGNFPDRFSARQFPNYSSELNVNALLLGDSALYLCASSPGTESGYEKLFFGSGTQLSVL.

On this clone: This CDR3 is also generated by other DNA sequences in the sample. The rearrangement joins TRBV18 to TRBJ1-1; 7 nucleotides align to TRBD1. V shed 3 bases, J shed 1 base, and the junction held 2 bases outside the gene matches. Germline-derived CDR1 and CDR2 are KGHSH and LQKENI. The CDR3 loop spans 14 amino acids. The CDR3 coding sequence is TGTGCCAGCTCACCGAACAGGGGGAACACTGAAGCTTTCTTT. Its translation is CASSPNRGNTEAFF. The full variable domain, with the rest looked up from reference TRBV18 and TRBJ1-1, is NAGVMQNPRHLVRRRGQEARLRCSPMKGHSHVYWYRQLPEEGLKFMVYLQKENIIDESGMPKERFSAEFPKEGPSILRIQQVVRGDSAAYFCASSPNRGNTEAFFGQGTRLTVV.

The J gene is TRBJ1-6, the V gene TRBV28; 7 nucleotides line up with TRBD1. This CDR3 contains 14 residues. With V trimmed by 8 bases and J by 3 bases, 4 bases remained unmatched. Germline V gene sequence: CDR1 MDHEN, CDR2 SYDVKM. CDR3: CASDRALYNSPLHF. CDR3 in DNA: TGTGCCAGCGACAGGGCCCTCTATAATTCACCCCTCCACTTT.

The rearrangement links TRBV6-5 to TRBJ1-1; weak D call: TRBD1 (5 bases). Germline CDR1 is MNHEY and CDR2 is SVGAGI. The V end lost 6 bases, the J end lost 2 bases, and 13 bases lay between the germline ends. The CDR3 has 14 amino acids. The CDR3 reads CASRPRGANTEAFF. CDR3 bases: TGTGCCAGCAGGCCCCGCGGGGCCAACACTGAAGCTTTCTTT.

In this sample, this clone turned up once. V is TRBV15 and J is TRBJ1-5; 7 positions match TRBD1. The CDR3 is 15 residues long. V was clipped by 0 bases and J by 10 bases; unmatched bases: 9. The germline V gene encodes CDR1 LNHNV and CDR2 YYDKDF (reference sequence). The CDR3 DNA is TGTGCCACCAGCAGAGATCAGGGGGGTCGGCAACCCCAGCATTTT. It is translated as CATSRDQGGRQPQHF.

This sequence joins TRBV4-3 and TRBJ1-6; D may be TRBD1 (5 bases). Germline values: CDR1 LGHNA, CDR2 YSLEER. The CDR3 covers 14 residues. Between the trimmed V and J ends, which lost 5 bases and 12 bases, there was a span of 17 bases. CDR3 sequence reads: CASSARDSLLPLHF. CDR3 coding DNA: TGCGCCAGCAGCGCGAGGGACTCCTTGCTACCCCTCCACTTT.

This chain connects TRBV5-6 to TRBJ1-6; tentatively, D is TRBD1 (6 bases). Germline V gene lookup returns CDR1 SGHDT and CDR2 YYEEEE. The CDR3 extends over 18 amino acids. The V and J ends lost 4 bases and 4 bases respectively, with 21 bases between them. The CDR3, as DNA: TGTGCCAGCAGCCCTAGGACGGGGGGCTCGGCTTATAATTCACCCCTCCACTTT. The encoded protein is CASSPRTGGSAYNSPLHF.

V is TRBV28 and J is TRBJ2-7; maybe TRBD1 (6 bases). The V end was cut by 6 bases, the J end by 2 bases, with 17 bases between. Germline V CDR1 and CDR2: MDHEN, SYDVKM. This CDR3 is built from 15 residues. This CDR3 is CASSPYARGTYEQYF. In nucleotides, the CDR3 is TGTGCCAGCAGCCCCTACGCCAGGGGTACCTACGAGCAGTACTTC. Full variable domain (missing parts from reference TRBV28 and TRBJ2-7): DVKVTQSSRYLVKRTGEKVFLECVQDMDHENMFWYRQDPGLGLRLIYFSYDVKMKEKGDIPEGYSVSREKKERFSLILESASTNQTSMYLCASSPYARGTYEQYFGPGTRLTVT.

The chain employs TRBV9 and TRBJ2-2; TRBD1 matches 8 bases. Unmatched junction bases numbered 4, after V lost 0 bases and J lost 3 bases. Per the germline V gene, CDR1 is SGDLS and CDR2 is YYNGEE. This CDR3 is 16 amino acids long. In DNA, the CDR3 is TGTGCCAGCAGCGTAGCTCTGACAGGGGACACCGGGGAGCTGTTTTTT. It codes for CASSVALTGDTGELFF.

The V call is TRBV3-1 (or the pseudogene TRBV3-2), the J call TRBJ2-5; the match to TRBD2 covers 8 bases. This CDR3 spans 15 amino acids. Germline CDR1 LGHDT, CDR2 YNNKEL (reference sequence). The J segment lost 4 bases and the V segment lost 0 bases, leaving 4 bases of the junction unmatched. The CDR3 loop reads CASSQDGTSGETQYF. The CDR3 coding sequence is TGTGCCAGCAGCCAAGACGGGACTAGTGGAGAGACCCAGTACTTC.

J is TRBJ1-3 and V is TRBV27; D gene unclear. Trimming pared 1 base from V and 2 bases from J, leaving 9 bases between. The length of the CDR3 is 15 residues. Germline V gene lookup returns CDR1 MNHEY and CDR2 SMNVEV (reference sequence). Written as DNA, the CDR3 is TGTGCCAGCAGTTTATTAGTTACAGCTGGAAACACCATATATTTT. Its translation: CASSLLVTAGNTIYF.

The chain combines TRBV7-9 with TRBJ1-2; 8 bases align to TRBD1. CDR3 length: 16 residues. Looked up from germline, CDR1 is SEHNR and CDR2 is FQNEAQ (reference sequence). Trimming at V came to 4 bases and at J to 7 bases, leaving 14 bases not matched to a gene. The CDR3 nucleotides are TGTGCCAGCAGCTCCAGCCGGACAGGGTGGTCGCTTGGCTACACCTTC. Amino acid sequence: CASSSSRTGWSLGYTF.